These 26 T cell receptor beta chains came from one sample sequenced in a study of identical twins. MiXCR, run by TCRdb on the 5' RACE reads, gives a single entry per CDR3 protein. The sample carries some 900,000 distinct CDR3 sequences, approximately 13% recorded once. The same data also contributed to another study, on yellow fever vaccine responses in identical twins.

Source material: PBMCs. The origin of the receptors is a woman in her late teens or twenties in good health.

The V gene is TRBV20-1, the J gene TRBJ2-7; 8 nucleotides match TRBD1. The CDR3 spans 14 residues. V shed 3 bases and J 5 bases; nucleotides not matched to a gene: 9. Germline CDR1 reads DFQATT; CDR2 reads SNEGSKA (reference sequence). The CDR3 spells CSARSGGFENEQYV. In DNA form, the CDR3 reads TGCAGTGCTAGGTCAGGGGGCTTTGAAAACGAGCAGTACGTC.

This clonotype was recorded at least ten times. The chain has TRBV5-1 and TRBJ1-5; 8 nucleotides line up with TRBD1. The CDR3 length is 14 residues. V lost 4 bases, J lost 7 bases, and 7 bases stayed unmatched. Germline V gives CDR1 SGHRS, CDR2 YFSETQ. For the CDR3, the DNA is TGCGCCAGCAGCCCTGACAGGGGAGAACAGCCCCAGCATTTT. Protein: CASSPDRGEQPQHF.

V and J are TRBV5-1 and TRBJ2-1; TRBD1 might be the D (6 bases). Per germline, CDR1 SGHRS and CDR2 YFSETQ. Trimming removed 5 bases from V and 2 bases from J, with 11 bases in between. CDR3 length: 14 amino acids. The CDR3 sequence: CASRTDSPYNEQFF. The CDR3 DNA follows: TGCGCCAGCAGAACGGACAGTCCCTACAATGAGCAGTTCTTC. The complete variable domain, with remaining parts taken from reference TRBV5-1 and TRBJ2-1, reads KAGVTQTPRYLIKTRGQQVTLSCSPISGHRSVSWYQQTPGQGLQFLFEYFSETQRNKGNFPGRFSGRQFSNSRSEMNVSTLELGDSALYLCASRTDSPYNEQFFGPGTRLTVL.

This clonotype has only a few counts. The V call is TRBV3-1, the J call TRBJ2-2, with a possible D match to TRBD2 (6 bases). This CDR3 is built from 14 residues. V dropped 5 bases and J dropped 2 bases, with 9 bases sitting between them. Germline values: CDR1 LGHDT, CDR2 YNNKEL (reference sequence). CDR3 nucleotides: TGTGCCAGCAGCAATAGCGGCAACACCGGGGAGCTGTTTTTT. The encoded protein is CASSNSGNTGELFF.

This clonotype showed up just a few times. The chain employs TRBV2 and TRBJ2-7; D remains ambiguous. This CDR3 region has 14 residues. CDR1 is SNHLY and CDR2 is FYNNEI in the germline V gene. Trimming removed 2 bases at V and 0 bases at J, with 8 bases between. The CDR3 DNA reads TGTGCCAGCAGTGAAAGAGCTAACTCCTACGAGCAGTACGTC. Protein: CASSERANSYEQYV.

This clonotype was recorded a few times. This chain links TRBV28 with TRBJ2-3; TRBD2 agrees at 7 bases. The CDR3 runs 14 residues. From germline, CDR1 is MDHEN and CDR2 SYDVKM. The trim removed 8 bases at V and 5 bases at J, leaving 10 bases unmatched. The DNA for the CDR3 is TGTGCCAGCTATACCGGCGGGAGAAAAGATACGCAGTATTTT. Translating it yields CASYTGGRKDTQYF.

The chain uses TRBV20-1 and TRBJ1-5, with D perhaps matching TRBD1 (5 bases). The CDR3 sequence is 14 residues long. The V gene's germline CDR1 is DFQATT and CDR2 SNEGSKA (reference sequence). V lost 5 bases and J lost 3, with 14 bases in between. DNA of the CDR3: TGCAGTGCTGATGGACAAGCAGTCAATCAGCCCCAGCATTTT. Translated: CSADGQAVNQPQHF.

This clonotype was detected ten times or more. The chain combines TRBV3-1 with TRBJ2-3; D may correspond to TRBD1 or TRBD2 (5 bases each). V lost 0 bases and J 7 bases, leaving 20 bases between the germline ends. The CDR3 covers 17 residues. Germline loops: CDR1 LGHDT, CDR2 YNNKEL (reference sequence). CDR3 coding DNA: TGTGCCAGCAGCCAAGATCTGTTCAGGGTTGAGGGAAATACGCAGTATTTT. This sequence encodes CASSQDLFRVEGNTQYF.

The genes are TRBV6-1 and TRBJ1-5; D is uncertain. V was clipped by 5 bases and J by 1 base, with 12 bases between them. In germline, CDR1 is MNHNS, CDR2 SASEGT. The CDR3 covers 15 residues. The CDR3 coding sequence is TGTGCCAGCAGTCCCCGGGAGGGCAGCAATCAGCCCCAGCATTTT. Its translation: CASSPREGSNQPQHF.

The rearrangement uses TRBV5-6 and TRBJ2-1; possibly TRBD2 for D (6 bases). Germline CDR1 is SGHDT and CDR2 is YYEEEE. V was clipped by 6 bases and J by 3 bases, with 16 bases between them. This CDR3 spans 15 amino acids. In DNA, the CDR3 is TGTGCCAGCATCCCCGGGACTCGCGGCTACAATGAGCAGTTCTTC. This translates into CASIPGTRGYNEQFF.

The genes are TRBV18 and TRBJ2-7, with 7 nucleotides matching TRBD2. Unmatched junction bases numbered 0, after V lost 0 bases and J lost 7 bases. The CDR3 length is 12 residues. The germline V gene encodes CDR1 KGHSH and CDR2 LQKENI. The CDR3 protein is CASSPPGGEQYV. The CDR3 bases are TGTGCCAGCTCACCACCGGGGGGGGAGCAGTACGTC.

The gene calls are TRBV20-1 and TRBJ2-3; the D call may be TRBD1 or TRBD2 (6 bases each). This CDR3 spans 16 amino acids. Germline values: CDR1 DFQATT, CDR2 SNEGSKA (reference sequence). V lost 1 base and J lost 1, with 15 bases in between. CDR3 residues: CSARVIRGQRTDTQYF. The CDR3 DNA sequence: TGCAGTGCTAGAGTTATACGGGGGCAACGCACAGATACGCAGTATTTT.

This clonotype was picked up many times. The rearrangement links TRBV12-3 or TRBV12-4 to TRBJ1-1, with D uncertain. The CDR3 is made up of 15 amino acids. Trimming removed 2 bases at V and 7 bases at J, with 17 bases between. The CDR3 DNA reads as TGTGCCAGCAGTTTAACCTCCGGCGTGGCGGGTGAAGCTTTCTTT. This translates into CASSLTSGVAGEAFF.

This clonotype appeared many times. The chain recombines TRBV5-1 with TRBJ2-3; D possibly uses TRBD1 or TRBD2 (5 bases each). V was cut by 1 base and J by 0 bases, with 15 bases left in between. Germline V gene data show CDR1 as SGHRS and CDR2 as YFSETQ. CDR3 length: 17 residues. The CDR3 loop reads CASSLTPSGASTDTQYF. The CDR3 DNA reads as TGCGCCAGCAGCTTGACGCCCTCCGGGGCTAGCACAGATACGCAGTATTTT. The whole variable domain, remainder taken from reference TRBV5-1 and TRBJ2-3, is KAGVTQTPRYLIKTRGQQVTLSCSPISGHRSVSWYQQTPGQGLQFLFEYFSETQRNKGNFPGRFSGRQFSNSRSEMNVSTLELGDSALYLCASSLTPSGASTDTQYFGPGTRLTVL.

This CDR3 reads CASSPGVTGGYTGELFF. CDR3 nucleotides: TGTGCCAGCAGCCCAGGAGTTACAGGGGGCTACACCGGGGAGCTGTTTTTT. V gene TRBV2 combines with J gene TRBJ2-2; TRBD1 agrees at 9 bases. Unmatched junction bases numbered 11, after V lost 6 bases and J lost 3 bases. The CDR3 is 17 amino acids. Germline values: CDR1 SNHLY, CDR2 FYNNEI.

This clonotype is a singleton in its sample. The rearrangement links TRBV10-3 to TRBJ2-7, with 9 bases aligning to TRBD1. V lost 3 bases, J lost 3 bases, and 6 bases stayed unmatched. Per the germline V gene, CDR1 is ENHRY and CDR2 is SYGVKD. The CDR3 is 15 residues long. CDR3 nucleotides: TGTGCCATCAGTGAAGGACAGGGGATACTCTACGAGCAGTACGTC. This translates into CAISEGQGILYEQYV.

The chain employs TRBV24-1 and TRBJ2-1; 7 bases align to TRBD1. V lost 4 bases to trimming and J lost 8 bases; unmatched junction nucleotides: 10. Germline V gives CDR1 KGHDR, CDR2 SFDVKD. The CDR3 length is 15 residues. The DNA of the CDR3 is TGTGCCACCAGTGACCGGGACAGTGAGAACTATGAGCAGTTCTTC. As protein: CATSDRDSENYEQFF.

The chain has TRBV20-1 and TRBJ2-1; D perhaps matches TRBD1 (6 bases). CDR3 size: 13 residues. Germline CDR1 DFQATT, CDR2 SNEGSKA (reference sequence). Between the trimmed V and J ends, which lost 5 bases and 6 bases, there was a span of 14 bases. The CDR3 sequence: CSAFCPDSNEQFF. CDR3 coding DNA: TGCAGTGCTTTCTGCCCGGACAGCAATGAGCAGTTCTTC.

This clonotype was seen at least ten times. The J gene is TRBJ1-1, the V gene TRBV28; weak D call: TRBD1 (5 bases). In germline, CDR1 is MDHEN, CDR2 SYDVKM. CDR3 size: 14 residues. The V and J ends lost 7 bases and 5 bases respectively, with 17 bases between them. CDR3 bases: TGTGCCAGCAAAAGACAGACATTTGATACTGAAGCTTTCTTT. This codes for CASKRQTFDTEAFF.

The CDR3 region is CASSLAGTSKSGELFF. In nucleotides, the CDR3 is TGTGCCAGCAGCTTAGCTGGGACTAGCAAGTCCGGGGAGCTGTTTTTT. The chain uses TRBV7-8 and TRBJ2-2; 9 nucleotides align to TRBD2. The junction had 5 bases not matched to a gene; V was cut back by 0 bases and J by 6 bases. The CDR3 has 16 residues. CDR1 and CDR2 (germline): SGHVS, FQNEAQ.

This sequence joins TRBV20-1 and TRBJ2-1; 8 nucleotides match TRBD2. This CDR3 is 15 amino acids long. Germline-derived CDR1 and CDR2 are DFQATT and SNEGSKA (reference sequence). Trimming at V came to 6 bases and at J to 8 bases, leaving 15 bases not matched to a gene. This chain's CDR3 is CSATPGLGGSDEQFF. The DNA of the CDR3 is TGCAGTGCAACACCGGGACTAGGAGGCTCGGATGAGCAGTTCTTC.

This clonotype has a handful of counts. The chain joins TRBV11-2 to TRBJ2-3; D assignment may be TRBD1 or TRBD2 (6 bases each). Germline loops: CDR1 SGHAT, CDR2 FQNNGV. Trimming shortened V by 2 bases and J by 3 bases, and 12 bases separated the two germline ends. The CDR3 has 15 residues. The CDR3 DNA follows: TGTGCCAGCAGCTTATTGGAGGGGGGAACAGATACGCAGTATTTT. This translates into CASSLLEGGTDTQYF.

The chain links TRBV7-9 to TRBJ1-1; D is perhaps TRBD1 (5 bases). The germline V gene has CDR1 SEHNR and CDR2 FQNEAQ (reference sequence). The CDR3 spans 14 residues. The V and J ends lost 6 bases and 7 bases respectively, with 18 bases between them. DNA for the CDR3: TGTGCCAGCAGACTCAGAGAGGGGTTGGGTGAAGCTTTCTTT. Protein sequence: CASRLREGLGEAFF.

The chain is built from TRBV24-1 and TRBJ2-7; D tentatively fits TRBD1 or TRBD2 (7 bases each). The V gene's germline CDR1 is KGHDR and CDR2 SFDVKD. V was trimmed by 9 bases and J by 3 bases, leaving 17 bases between them. CDR3 size: 14 residues. CDR3 DNA: TGTGCCACCGAACCTTCAGGGGGGGGCTACGAGCAGTACTTC. Translated, it gives CATEPSGGGYEQYF.

This clonotype was counted only a few times. In DNA, the CDR3 is TGTGCCAGCAGCCACAGGGACCACGAGCAGTACTTC. Protein product: CASSHRDHEQYF. This chain links TRBV6-6 with TRBJ2-7; tentative D call: TRBD1 (6 bases). Germline V gene sequence: CDR1 MNHNY, CDR2 SVGAGI (reference sequence). V dropped 6 bases and J dropped 5 bases, with 11 bases sitting between them. This CDR3 contains 12 residues.

The chain combines TRBV4-2 with TRBJ2-7; D remains ambiguous. From germline, CDR1 is LGHNA and CDR2 YNFKEQ. The CDR3 totals 15 residues. V was shortened by 1 base and J by 7 bases, with 17 bases between the two germline ends. The CDR3 nucleotides read TGTGCCAGCAGCCAAGCTAAGGGATTAATGGCGGAGCAGTACTTC. It specifies CASSQAKGLMAEQYF.